These 29 T cell receptor beta chains were sequenced from one sample in a study of neurological immune-mediated disorders. TCRdb itself ran the 5' RACE reads through MiXCR, one entry per CDR3 protein. The table includes under 60,000 distinct CDR3 sequences, under 30% detected once. The material sequenced was PBMCs. Source of these receptors: a woman between 65 and 79 years old in good health.

V gene TRBV20-1 combines with J gene TRBJ1-5; D call uncertain. Per the germline V gene, CDR1 is DFQATT and CDR2 is SNEGSKA (reference sequence). Trimming cost V 3 bases and J 0 bases, with 9 bases left between them. The CDR3 covers 14 residues. CDR3 amino acids: CSARGITSNQPQHF. CDR3 coding DNA: TGCAGTGCTAGGGGGATAACTAGCAATCAGCCCCAGCATTTT.

The V and J genes are TRBV5-1 and TRBJ2-7, with D unresolved. Trimming shortened V by 4 bases and J by 3 bases, and 8 bases separated the two germline ends. The germline V gene encodes CDR1 SGHRS and CDR2 YFSETQ. This CDR3 region has 12 residues. The CDR3 region has the DNA TGCGCCAGCAGCCTACAGCGCTACGAGCAGTACTTC. Amino acids: CASSLQRYEQYF.

This clonotype was detected ten times or more. This chain links TRBV6-5 with TRBJ1-1; the D gene is possibly TRBD1 (5 bases). The V end was cut by 3 bases, the J end by 4 bases, with 15 bases between. The germline V gene has CDR1 MNHEY and CDR2 SVGAGI. The CDR3 loop spans 15 amino acids. In DNA, the CDR3 is TGTGCCAGCAGTTATTGGGGCGGCGTGGGCACTGAAGCTTTCTTT. Its translation: CASSYWGGVGTEAFF.

Many counts were recorded for this clonotype. The chain joins TRBV6-5 to TRBJ2-7; 8 bases fit TRBD2. This CDR3 has 14 amino acids. J lost 2 bases, V lost 2 bases, and 2 bases had no gene match. Germline V CDR1 and CDR2: MNHEY, SVGAGI. The DNA for the CDR3 is TGTGCCAGCAGTTACGCTAGCGGGCCCTACGAGCAGTACTTC. This gives the protein CASSYASGPYEQYF.

This chain links TRBV20-1 with TRBJ2-7; D unresolved. The CDR3 consists of 13 residues. Germline values: CDR1 DFQATT, CDR2 SNEGSKA (reference sequence). Trimming left V 1 base short and J 2 bases short, with 9 bases between. The CDR3 sequence is CSARGKWPYEQYF. CDR3 in DNA: TGCAGTGCTAGAGGAAAATGGCCCTACGAGCAGTACTTC.

The V and J genes are TRBV18 and TRBJ1-5; D is unresolved. Deletions cut 5 bases from V and 2 bases from J, with 13 bases between. Germline CDR1 reads KGHSH; CDR2 reads LQKENI. This CDR3 is built from 15 residues. The CDR3 DNA follows: TGTGCCAGCTCAGAGCTGGGGTCCGGCAATCAGCCCCAGCATTTT. This gives the protein CASSELGSGNQPQHF.

The V call is TRBV5-1, the J call TRBJ2-7; the D is unclear. V lost 1 base, J lost 2 bases, and 10 bases lay in between. The germline CDR1 and CDR2 sequences are SGHRS and YFSETQ. The CDR3 length is 14 residues. The CDR3 spells CASSLWLDPYEQYF. The CDR3 DNA reads TGCGCCAGCAGCTTGTGGTTGGACCCCTACGAGCAGTACTTC.

This clonotype was seen ten or more times. This chain joins TRBV20-1 and TRBJ1-3; D call uncertain. Looked up from germline, CDR1 is DFQATT and CDR2 is SNEGSKA (reference sequence). V gave up 3 bases and J gave up 0 bases, with 9 bases separating them. The length of the CDR3 is 14 residues. This chain's CDR3 is CSAREGSSGNTIYF. CDR3 DNA: TGCAGTGCTAGGGAAGGGAGCTCTGGAAACACCATATATTTT.

There are many counts of this clonotype. The chain is built from TRBV20-1 and TRBJ2-1, with no clear D. The CDR3 loop spans 11 amino acids. CDR1 is DFQATT and CDR2 is SNEGSKA in the germline V gene (reference sequence). Trimming removed 5 bases at V and 4 bases at J, with 6 bases between. Here the CDR3 reads CSAPLYNEQFF. The CDR3 DNA reads TGCAGTGCTCCCCTTTACAATGAGCAGTTCTTC.

This clonotype was recorded at least ten times. This rearrangement joins TRBV5-1 to TRBJ1-1, with D perhaps matching TRBD1 (5 bases). The CDR3 is made up of 14 amino acids. Trimming removed 4 bases from V and 1 base from J, with 11 bases in between. Germline V gives CDR1 SGHRS, CDR2 YFSETQ. The CDR3 reads CASSLTDTNTEAFF. The DNA of the CDR3 is TGCGCCAGCAGCCTAACGGACACGAACACTGAAGCTTTCTTT.

This clonotype appeared a few times. The rearrangement joins TRBV20-1 to TRBJ2-1; the D gene could be TRBD1 or TRBD2 (5 bases each). The V gene lost 6 bases and the J gene lost 1 base, with 10 bases spanning the gap. Germline assignment: CDR1 DFQATT and CDR2 SNEGSKA (reference sequence). The CDR3 extends over 13 amino acids. The CDR3 sequence: CSARDGSYNEQFF. For the CDR3, the DNA is TGCAGTGCAAGGGACGGATCCTACAATGAGCAGTTCTTC.

There are many counts of this clonotype. The V gene is TRBV9, the J gene TRBJ2-7; 12 bases map to TRBD2. This CDR3 has 16 residues. Germline V gives CDR1 SGDLS, CDR2 YYNGEE. V dropped 0 bases and J dropped 3; count of bases not matched to a gene: 4. In DNA, the CDR3 is TGTGCCAGCAGCGTAGGTTTGACTAGCGGGAGCTACGAGCAGTACTTC. The encoded protein is CASSVGLTSGSYEQYF. The variable domain in full, with the rest retrieved from reference TRBV9 and TRBJ2-7, is DSGVTQTPKHLITATGQRVTLRCSPRSGDLSVYWYQQSLDQGLQFLIQYYNGEERAKGNILERFSAQQFPDLHSELNLSSLELGDSALYFCASSVGLTSGSYEQYFGPGTRLTVT.

In the case of this clonotype: No conserved phenylalanine or tryptophan ends this CDR3, so it is likely a read error. In DNA form, the CDR3 reads TGTACCAGCAACCAAGGACAGGGGGGGCGGTACGAGCAGTACTAC. Translated, it gives CTSNQGQGGRYEQYY. This chain links TRBV27 with TRBJ2-7, with 10 bases lining up with TRBD1. CDR1 is MNHEY and CDR2 is SMNVEV in the germline V gene (reference sequence). This CDR3 region has 15 residues.

This chain links TRBV7-6 with TRBJ2-3, with 9 positions matching TRBD2. This CDR3 contains 18 residues. Germline V gives CDR1 SGHVS, CDR2 FNYEAQ. V gave up 0 bases and J gave up 2 bases; unmatched junction bases: 9. The CDR3 loop is CASSLARGAGGPTDTQYF. CDR3 bases: TGTGCCAGCAGCTTAGCCCGAGGGGCGGGAGGGCCCACAGATACGCAGTATTTT.

This clonotype has just a few counts. This sequence joins TRBV27 and TRBJ2-1, with D tentatively TRBD1 (5 bases). This CDR3 has 23 residues. Germline CDR1 and CDR2: MNHEY and SMNVEV (reference sequence). V was cut by 3 bases and J by 0 bases, with 33 bases left in between. CDR3 DNA sequence: TGTGCCAGCAGTTTCTCATCGCCACGGTGGGGCAGTTGGGCCCAGAGCTCCTACAATGAGCAGTTCTTC. It translates to CASSFSSPRWGSWAQSSYNEQFF.

J is TRBJ2-1 and V is TRBV2; D unclear. The CDR3 consists of 11 residues. Looked up from germline, CDR1 is SNHLY and CDR2 is FYNNEI. Trimming removed 3 bases at V and 9 bases at J, with 6 bases between. Here the CDR3 DNA reads TGTGCCAGCAGTGAGTTAGTTGAGCAGTTCTTC. Residues: CASSELVEQFF.

This sequence joins TRBV5-1 and TRBJ1-4, with 12 bases lining up with TRBD1. This CDR3 is 15 amino acids long. J was trimmed by 7 bases and V by 3 bases; bases with no gene match: 4. Germline V CDR1 and CDR2: SGHRS, YFSETQ. CDR3 DNA sequence: TGCGCCAGCAGCTCAGGGGACAGGGGGCCTGAAAAACTGTTTTTT. It translates to CASSSGDRGPEKLFF.

The genes are TRBV20-1 and TRBJ1-1; D is unclear. The germline V gene has CDR1 DFQATT and CDR2 SNEGSKA (reference sequence). V lost 5 bases and J lost 5, with 21 bases in between. This CDR3 comprises 15 residues. DNA of the CDR3: TGCAGTGCTCTCCGGGCCTCATCGGGGAATACTGAAGCTTTCTTT. This translates into CSALRASSGNTEAFF.

The CDR3 DNA follows: TGTGCCAGCAGCATAGTACATTTTGGCACTGAAGCTTTCTTT. It translates to CASSIVHFGTEAFF. This chain joins TRBV7-2 and TRBJ1-1, with unresolved D. The CDR3 length is 14 residues. The germline V gene encodes CDR1 SGHTA and CDR2 FQGNSA. Trimming shortened V by 5 bases and J by 4 bases, and 14 bases separated the two germline ends.

Ten or more counts support this clonotype. The V call is TRBV24-1, the J call TRBJ2-5; maybe TRBD1 (6 bases). The CDR3 runs 13 residues. The V end lost 2 bases, the J end lost 3 bases, and 6 bases lay between the germline ends. Germline-derived CDR1 and CDR2 are KGHDR and SFDVKD. This chain's CDR3 is CATSDWTEETQYF. In DNA form, the CDR3 reads TGTGCCACCAGTGATTGGACAGAAGAGACCCAGTACTTC.

There are many counts of this clonotype. The V call is TRBV4-1, the J call TRBJ2-5, with D perhaps matching TRBD2 (5 bases). Trimming took off 2 bases at V and 1 base at J, with 8 bases between the two ends. There are 14 residues in the CDR3. CDR1 and CDR2 from the germline V gene are MGHRA and YSYEKL. CDR3 in DNA: TGCGCCAGCAGCCAACTCGGACTCCAAGAGACCCAGTACTTC. Translating gives CASSQLGLQETQYF.

This clonotype was counted ten times or more. The gene calls are TRBV20-1 and TRBJ2-1; D may be TRBD1 or TRBD2 (5 bases each). The V gene lost 3 bases and the J gene lost 9 bases, with 18 bases spanning the gap. The CDR3 length is 14 residues. In germline, CDR1 is DFQATT, CDR2 SNEGSKA (reference sequence). CDR3 DNA sequence: TGCAGTGCTAGGCGAGGGGCAGGGTGGGGTGAGCAGTTCTTC. Encoded protein: CSARRGAGWGEQFF.

With regard to this clonotype: Since the CDR3 does not end with the conserved phenylalanine or tryptophan, this likely comes from a read error. The DNA is omitted, as the CDR3 cannot be located on it reliably, and the CDR3 follows TCRdb's listing. The chain employs TRBV12-2 and TRBJ1-2; the table calls TRBD1, which could not be checked here. TRBV12-2 counts as a pseudogene. The CDR3 spans 15 residues, counting both ends. CDR3 sequence: CASRFAGTANYGYTS.

Many counts were recorded for this clonotype. The chain uses TRBV20-1 and TRBJ1-1; D is ambiguous. V was cut by 1 base and J by 1 base, with 7 bases left in between. The CDR3 has 13 residues. Germline V gene lookup returns CDR1 DFQATT and CDR2 SNEGSKA (reference sequence). The CDR3 loop reads CSARVGWNTEAFF. CDR3 nucleotide sequence: TGCAGTGCTAGAGTTGGGTGGAACACTGAAGCTTTCTTT.

This clonotype occurred a few times. This chain joins TRBV5-1 and TRBJ1-5, with TRBD1 matching 7 bases. The CDR3 runs to 15 residues. Germline V gene sequence: CDR1 SGHRS, CDR2 YFSETQ. V shed 4 bases, J shed 1 base, and the junction held 5 bases outside the gene matches. The CDR3 sequence is CASSPQGGSNQPQHF. CDR3 DNA: TGCGCCAGCAGCCCCCAGGGGGGGAGCAATCAGCCCCAGCATTTT.

As to this clonotype: A clone one base away is much larger, so this may be a read error. The rearrangement links TRBV29-1 to TRBJ1-2; D uncertain. Trimming shortened V by 8 bases and J by 6 bases, and 13 bases separated the two germline ends. This CDR3 has 11 residues. CDR1 and CDR2 (germline): SQVTM, ANQGSEA. The CDR3 bases are TGCAGCATTGGGTTAGGGCATGGCTACACCTTC. It translates to CSIGLGHGYTF.

In this sample, this clonotype turned up many times. This rearrangement joins TRBV25-1 to TRBJ2-3; TRBD2 matches at 10 bases. V lost 4 bases to trimming and J lost 3 bases; unmatched junction nucleotides: 4. Germline V gives CDR1 MGHDK, CDR2 SYGVNS. CDR3 length equals 15 residues. The CDR3 spells CASSGAGGGTDTQYF. The CDR3 nucleotides read TGTGCCAGCAGTGGAGCGGGAGGGGGTACAGATACGCAGTATTTT.

This clonotype was observed at least ten times. This chain uses TRBV19 with TRBJ2-1; TRBD2 matches 8 bases. Germline CDR1 is LNHDA and CDR2 is SQIVND (reference sequence). This CDR3 comprises 13 residues. With V trimmed by 10 bases and J by 9 bases, 11 bases remained unmatched. The CDR3 protein is CATSSEREIEQFF. CDR3 nucleotides: TGTGCCACCTCGTCAGAGCGGGAGATTGAGCAGTTCTTC.

This clonotype was observed at least ten times. The rearrangement links TRBV7-9 to TRBJ2-2; no firm D call. The CDR3 length is 12 residues. Germline assignment: CDR1 SEHNR and CDR2 FQNEAQ (reference sequence). V was shortened by 5 bases and J by 6 bases, with 7 bases between the two germline ends. CDR3 protein: CASSLESGELFF. CDR3 coding DNA: TGTGCCAGCAGCCTTGAGTCCGGGGAGCTGTTTTTT.